This TCR beta chain was recorded in a study of graft-versus-host responses after intestinal transplantation. Overall study context: Among the recipients, transplants were multivisceral, liver-intestinal, or isolated intestinal. Anti-thymocyte globulin served as induction for all recipients, who then took tacrolimus and steroids for about three years.

The CDR3 spans 16 residues. Trimming removed 2 bases at V and 2 bases at J, with 16 bases between. The germline CDR1 and CDR2 sequences are MNHEY and SVGAGI. Study conclusions and caveats: Allograft graft-versus-host to host-versus-graft clonal ratios ran high in patients with graft-donor T cell macrochimerism. GvH clones surfaced in recipient marrow, some emerging earlier in ileum or blood.

This clone was detected only once. Its antigen remains unidentified. Only in-frame clones appear in the TCRdb table, and some are missing; sequencing was by immunoSEQ multiplex PCR. Of roughly 89,000 clones detected, roughly nine tenths appear once; the ten largest clones hold around 0.15%. The sample was unstimulated CD4+ T cells sorted from spleen or lymph node cells, taken before intestinal transplant. The chain has TRBV6-5 and TRBJ2-7; possibly TRBD1 for D (6 bases). This clonotype was obtained from a human donor who received an intestinal transplant. CDR3 bases: TGTGCCAGCAGTTACGGGTTCACAGGGTCGCCCTACGAGCAGTACTTC. It codes for CASSYGFTGSPYEQYF.